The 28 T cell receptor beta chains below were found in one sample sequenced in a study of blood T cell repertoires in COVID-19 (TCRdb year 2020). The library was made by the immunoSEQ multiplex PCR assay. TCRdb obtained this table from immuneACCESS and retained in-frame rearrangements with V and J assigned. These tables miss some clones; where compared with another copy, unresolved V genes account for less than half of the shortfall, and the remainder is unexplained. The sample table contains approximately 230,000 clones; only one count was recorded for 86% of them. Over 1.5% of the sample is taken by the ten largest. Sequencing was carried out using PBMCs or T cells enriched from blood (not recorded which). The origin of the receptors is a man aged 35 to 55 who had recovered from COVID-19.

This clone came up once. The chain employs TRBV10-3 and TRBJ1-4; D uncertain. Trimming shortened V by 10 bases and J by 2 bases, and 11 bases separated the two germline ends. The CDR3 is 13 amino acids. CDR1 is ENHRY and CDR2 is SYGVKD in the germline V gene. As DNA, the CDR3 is TGTGCCACCAGCCGCGGGACTAATGAAAAACTGTTTTTT. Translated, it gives CATSRGTNEKLFF.

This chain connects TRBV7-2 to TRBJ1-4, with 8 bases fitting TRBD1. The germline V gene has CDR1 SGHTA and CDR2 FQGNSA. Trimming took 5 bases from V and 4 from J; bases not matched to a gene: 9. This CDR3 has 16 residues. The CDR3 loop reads CASSGRQGAYNEKLFF. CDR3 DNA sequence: TGTGCCAGCAGCGGGAGGCAGGGGGCTTATAATGAAAAACTGTTTTTT.

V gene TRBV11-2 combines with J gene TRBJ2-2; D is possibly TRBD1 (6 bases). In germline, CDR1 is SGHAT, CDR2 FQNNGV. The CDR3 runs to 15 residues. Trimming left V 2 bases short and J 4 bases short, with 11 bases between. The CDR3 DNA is TGTGCCAGCAGCTTACTACAGGGTAGCACCGGGGAGCTGTTTTTT. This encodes CASSLLQGSTGELFF. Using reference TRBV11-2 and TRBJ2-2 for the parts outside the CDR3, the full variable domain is EAGVAQSPRYKIIEKRQSVAFWCNPISGHATLYWYQQILGQGPKLLIQFQNNGVVDDSQLPKDRFSAERLKGVDSTLKIQPAKLEDSAVYLCASSLLQGSTGELFFGEGSRLTVL.

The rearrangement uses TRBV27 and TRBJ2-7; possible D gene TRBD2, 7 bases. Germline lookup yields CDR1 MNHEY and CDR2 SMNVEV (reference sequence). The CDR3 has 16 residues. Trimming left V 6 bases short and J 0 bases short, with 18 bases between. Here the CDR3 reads CASRGRGGSSSYEQYF. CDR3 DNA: TGTGCCAGCAGGGGGAGGGGGGGTTCGAGCTCCTACGAGCAGTACTTC.

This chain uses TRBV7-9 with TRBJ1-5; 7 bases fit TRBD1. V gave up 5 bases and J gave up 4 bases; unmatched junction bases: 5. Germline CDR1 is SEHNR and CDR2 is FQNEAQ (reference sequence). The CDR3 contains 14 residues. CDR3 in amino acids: CASSLLGQNQPQHF. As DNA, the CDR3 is TGTGCCAGCAGCCTCTTGGGACAGAATCAGCCCCAGCATTTT.

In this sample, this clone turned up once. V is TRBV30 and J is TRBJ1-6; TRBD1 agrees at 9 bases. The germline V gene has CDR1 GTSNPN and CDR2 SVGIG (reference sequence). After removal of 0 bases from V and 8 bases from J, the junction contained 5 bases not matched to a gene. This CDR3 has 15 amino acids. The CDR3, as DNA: TGTGCCTGGAGTGTGCGGACAGGGGAGGATTCACCCCTCCACTTT. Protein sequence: CAWSVRTGEDSPLHF.

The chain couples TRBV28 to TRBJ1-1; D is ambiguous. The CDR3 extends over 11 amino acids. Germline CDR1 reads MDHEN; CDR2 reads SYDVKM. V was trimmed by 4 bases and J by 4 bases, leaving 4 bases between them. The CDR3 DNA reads TGTGCCAGCAGTTACAGCACTGAAGCTTTCTTT. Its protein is CASSYSTEAFF. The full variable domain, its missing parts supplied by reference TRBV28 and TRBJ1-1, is DVKVTQSSRYLVKRTGEKVFLECVQDMDHENMFWYRQDPGLGLRLIYFSYDVKMKEKGDIPEGYSVSREKKERFSLILESASTNQTSMYLCASSYSTEAFFGQGTRLTVV.

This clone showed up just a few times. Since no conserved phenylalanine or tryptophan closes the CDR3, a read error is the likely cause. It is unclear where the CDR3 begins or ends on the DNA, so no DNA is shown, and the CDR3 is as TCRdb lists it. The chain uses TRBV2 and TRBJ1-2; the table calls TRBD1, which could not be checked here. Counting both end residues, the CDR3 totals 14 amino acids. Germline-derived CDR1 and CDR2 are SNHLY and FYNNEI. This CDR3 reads CASSEAGNRGRITP.

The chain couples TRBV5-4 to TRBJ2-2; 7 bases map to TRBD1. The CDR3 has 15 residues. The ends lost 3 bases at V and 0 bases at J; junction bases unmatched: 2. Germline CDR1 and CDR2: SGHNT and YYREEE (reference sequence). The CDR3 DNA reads TGTGCCAGCAGCTGGGGGACAGCGAACACCGGGGAGCTGTTTTTT. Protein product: CASSWGTANTGELFF.

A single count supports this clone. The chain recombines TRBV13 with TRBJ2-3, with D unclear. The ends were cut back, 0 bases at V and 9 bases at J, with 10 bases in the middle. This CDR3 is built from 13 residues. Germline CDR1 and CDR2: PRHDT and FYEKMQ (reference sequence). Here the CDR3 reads CASSLGTTRTQYF. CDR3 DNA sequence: TGTGCCAGCAGCTTAGGGACAACAAGAACGCAGTATTTT.

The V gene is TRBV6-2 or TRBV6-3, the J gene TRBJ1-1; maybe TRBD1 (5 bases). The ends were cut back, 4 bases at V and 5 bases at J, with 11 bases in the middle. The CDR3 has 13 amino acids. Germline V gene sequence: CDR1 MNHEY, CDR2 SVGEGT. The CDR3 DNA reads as TGTGCCAGCAGTTCGAGGGGACTGACTGAAGCTTTCTTT. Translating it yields CASSSRGLTEAFF.

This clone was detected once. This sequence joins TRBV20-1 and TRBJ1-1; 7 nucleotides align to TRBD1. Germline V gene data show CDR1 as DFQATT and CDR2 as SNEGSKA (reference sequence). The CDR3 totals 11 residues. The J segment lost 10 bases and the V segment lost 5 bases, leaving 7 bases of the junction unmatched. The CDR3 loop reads CSASRTGRAFF. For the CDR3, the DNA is TGCAGTGCTTCCCGGACAGGTAGAGCTTTCTTT.

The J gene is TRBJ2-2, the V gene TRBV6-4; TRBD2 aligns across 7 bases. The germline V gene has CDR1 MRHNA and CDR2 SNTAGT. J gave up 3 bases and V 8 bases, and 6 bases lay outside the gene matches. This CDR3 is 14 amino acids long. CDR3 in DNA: TGTGCCAGCCGACGGGAGGAGGACACCGGGGAGCTGTTTTTT. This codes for CASRREEDTGELFF.

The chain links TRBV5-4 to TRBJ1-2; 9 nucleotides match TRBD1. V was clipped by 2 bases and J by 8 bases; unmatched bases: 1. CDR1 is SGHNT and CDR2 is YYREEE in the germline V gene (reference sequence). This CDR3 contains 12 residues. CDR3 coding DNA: TGTGCCAGCAGCTTAGACAGGGGGGGCTACACCTTC. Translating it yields CASSLDRGGYTF.

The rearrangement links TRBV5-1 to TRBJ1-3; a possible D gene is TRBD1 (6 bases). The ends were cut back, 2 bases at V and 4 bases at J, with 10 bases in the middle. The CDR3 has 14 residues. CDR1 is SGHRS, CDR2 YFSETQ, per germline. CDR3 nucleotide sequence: TGCGCCAGCAGCTTTCAGGGGCCCGGAAACACCATATATTTT. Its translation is CASSFQGPGNTIYF.

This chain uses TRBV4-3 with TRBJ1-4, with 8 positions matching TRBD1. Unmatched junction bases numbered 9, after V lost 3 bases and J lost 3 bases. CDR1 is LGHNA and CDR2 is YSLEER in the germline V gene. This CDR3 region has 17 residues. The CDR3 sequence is CASSQDRESIPNEKLFF. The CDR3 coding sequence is TGCGCCAGCAGCCAGGACAGGGAATCAATTCCTAATGAAAAACTGTTTTTT.

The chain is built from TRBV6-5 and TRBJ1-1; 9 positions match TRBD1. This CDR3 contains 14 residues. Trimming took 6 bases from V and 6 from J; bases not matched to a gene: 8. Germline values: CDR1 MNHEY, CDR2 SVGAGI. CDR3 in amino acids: CASSLGQGIAEAFF. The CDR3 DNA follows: TGTGCCAGCAGCCTGGGACAGGGAATAGCTGAAGCTTTCTTT.

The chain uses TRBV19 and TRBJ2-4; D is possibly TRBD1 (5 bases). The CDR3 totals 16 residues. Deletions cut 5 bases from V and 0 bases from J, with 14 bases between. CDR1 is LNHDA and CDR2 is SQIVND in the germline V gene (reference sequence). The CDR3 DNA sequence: TGTGCCAGTAGTGTCAGACAGACGCTAGCCAAAAACATTCAGTACTTC. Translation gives CASSVRQTLAKNIQYF.

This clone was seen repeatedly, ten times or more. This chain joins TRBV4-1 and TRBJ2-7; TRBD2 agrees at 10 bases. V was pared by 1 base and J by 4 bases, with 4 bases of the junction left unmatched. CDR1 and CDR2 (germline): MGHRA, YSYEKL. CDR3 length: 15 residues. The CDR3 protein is CASSQVLAGQYEQYF. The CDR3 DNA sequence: TGCGCCAGCAGCCAAGTACTAGCGGGACAATACGAGCAGTACTTC.

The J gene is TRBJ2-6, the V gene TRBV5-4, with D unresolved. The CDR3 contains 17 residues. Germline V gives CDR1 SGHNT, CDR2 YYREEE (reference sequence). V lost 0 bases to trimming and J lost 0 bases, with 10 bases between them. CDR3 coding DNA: TGTGCCAGCAGCTTGGAGTGGTTCGGCTCTGGGGCCAACGTCCTGACTTTC. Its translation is CASSLEWFGSGANVLTF.

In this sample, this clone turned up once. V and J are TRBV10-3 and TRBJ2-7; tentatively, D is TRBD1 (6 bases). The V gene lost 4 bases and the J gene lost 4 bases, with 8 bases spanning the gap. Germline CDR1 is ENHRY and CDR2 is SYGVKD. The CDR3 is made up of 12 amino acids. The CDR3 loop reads CAISGQGYEQYF. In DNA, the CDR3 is TGTGCCATCAGTGGTCAGGGGTACGAGCAGTACTTC.

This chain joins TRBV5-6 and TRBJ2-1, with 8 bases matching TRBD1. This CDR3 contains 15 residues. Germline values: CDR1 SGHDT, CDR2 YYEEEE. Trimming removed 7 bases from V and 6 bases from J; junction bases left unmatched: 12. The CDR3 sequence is CASLLGQGALNEQFF. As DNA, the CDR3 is TGTGCCAGCCTCCTAGGTCAGGGGGCCCTCAATGAGCAGTTCTTC.

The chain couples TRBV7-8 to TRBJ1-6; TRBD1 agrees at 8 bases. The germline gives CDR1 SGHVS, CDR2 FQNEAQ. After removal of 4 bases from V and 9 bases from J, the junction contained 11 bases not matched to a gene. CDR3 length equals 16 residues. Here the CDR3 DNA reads TGTGCCAGCAGCTCCGGCCGGGACAGGCTAAGTTCACCCCTCCACTTT. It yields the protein CASSSGRDRLSSPLHF.

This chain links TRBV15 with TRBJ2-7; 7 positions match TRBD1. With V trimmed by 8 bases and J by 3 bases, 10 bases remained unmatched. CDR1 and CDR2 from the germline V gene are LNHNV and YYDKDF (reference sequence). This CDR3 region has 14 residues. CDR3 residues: CATSAGTALYEQYF. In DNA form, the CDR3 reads TGTGCCACCTCCGCCGGGACAGCCCTCTACGAGCAGTACTTC.

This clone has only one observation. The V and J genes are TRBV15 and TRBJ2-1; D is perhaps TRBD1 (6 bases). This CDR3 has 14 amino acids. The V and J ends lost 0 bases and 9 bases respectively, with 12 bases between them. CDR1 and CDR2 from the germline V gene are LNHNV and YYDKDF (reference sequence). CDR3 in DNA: TGTGCCACCAGCAGAGATATGGGGGCGGCTGAGCAGTTCTTC. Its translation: CATSRDMGAAEQFF.

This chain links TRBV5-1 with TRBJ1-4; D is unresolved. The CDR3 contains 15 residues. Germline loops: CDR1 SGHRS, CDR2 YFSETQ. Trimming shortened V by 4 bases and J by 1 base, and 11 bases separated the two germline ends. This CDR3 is CASSPSGETNEKLFF. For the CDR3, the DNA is TGCGCCAGCAGCCCTAGCGGGGAAACTAATGAAAAACTGTTTTTT.

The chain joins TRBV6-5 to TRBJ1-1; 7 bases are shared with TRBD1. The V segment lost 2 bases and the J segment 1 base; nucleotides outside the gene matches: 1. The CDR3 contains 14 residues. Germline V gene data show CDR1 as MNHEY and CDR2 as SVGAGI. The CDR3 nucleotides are TGTGCCAGCAGTTACCGGACAGGGAACACTGAAGCTTTCTTT. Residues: CASSYRTGNTEAFF.

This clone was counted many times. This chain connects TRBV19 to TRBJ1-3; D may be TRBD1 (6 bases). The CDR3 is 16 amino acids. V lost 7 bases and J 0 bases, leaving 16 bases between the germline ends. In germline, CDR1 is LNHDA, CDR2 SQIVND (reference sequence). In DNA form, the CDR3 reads TGTGCCAGTAATCAAGGGACATACCGCTCTGGAAACACCATATATTTT. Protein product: CASNQGTYRSGNTIYF.